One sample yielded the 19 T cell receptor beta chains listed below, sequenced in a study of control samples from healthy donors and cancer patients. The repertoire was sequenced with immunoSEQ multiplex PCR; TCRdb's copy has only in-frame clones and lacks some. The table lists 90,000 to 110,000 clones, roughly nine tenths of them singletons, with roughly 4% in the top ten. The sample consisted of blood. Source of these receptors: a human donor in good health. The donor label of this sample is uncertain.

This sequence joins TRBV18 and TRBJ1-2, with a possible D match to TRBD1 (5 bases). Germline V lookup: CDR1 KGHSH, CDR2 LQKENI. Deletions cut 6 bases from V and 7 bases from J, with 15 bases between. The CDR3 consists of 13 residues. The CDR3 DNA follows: TGTGCCAGCTCCCTCAGGGAAGACTGTGGCTACACCTTC. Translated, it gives CASSLREDCGYTF.

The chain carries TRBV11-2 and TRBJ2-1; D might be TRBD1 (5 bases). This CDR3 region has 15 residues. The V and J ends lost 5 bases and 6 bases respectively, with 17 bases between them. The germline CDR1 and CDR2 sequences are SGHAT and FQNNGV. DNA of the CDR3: TGTGCCAGCAGCCCGACAGACATGGGTGGCAATGAGCAGTTCTTC. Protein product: CASSPTDMGGNEQFF. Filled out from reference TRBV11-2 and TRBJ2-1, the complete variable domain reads EAGVAQSPRYKIIEKRQSVAFWCNPISGHATLYWYQQILGQGPKLLIQFQNNGVVDDSQLPKDRFSAERLKGVDSTLKIQPAKLEDSAVYLCASSPTDMGGNEQFFGPGTRLTVL.

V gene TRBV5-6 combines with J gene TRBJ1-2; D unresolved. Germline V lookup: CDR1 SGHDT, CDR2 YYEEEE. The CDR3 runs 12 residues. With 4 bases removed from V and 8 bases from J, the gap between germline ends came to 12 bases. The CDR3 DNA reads TGTGCCAGCAGCCCCAGAGGAGGGGGCTACACCTTC. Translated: CASSPRGGGYTF.

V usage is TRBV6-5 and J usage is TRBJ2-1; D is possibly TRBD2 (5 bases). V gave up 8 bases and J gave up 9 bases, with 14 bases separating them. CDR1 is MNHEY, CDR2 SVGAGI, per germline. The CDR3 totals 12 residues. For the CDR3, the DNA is TGTGCCAGCGGATCCCCCGGAGGTGAGCAGTTCTTC. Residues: CASGSPGGEQFF.

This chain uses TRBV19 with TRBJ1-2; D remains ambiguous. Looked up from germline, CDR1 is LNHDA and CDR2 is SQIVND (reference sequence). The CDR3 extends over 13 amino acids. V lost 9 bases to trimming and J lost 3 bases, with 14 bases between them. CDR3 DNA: TGTGCCAGCCGAAGCGCTACCTACTATGGCTACACCTTC. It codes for CASRSATYYGYTF.

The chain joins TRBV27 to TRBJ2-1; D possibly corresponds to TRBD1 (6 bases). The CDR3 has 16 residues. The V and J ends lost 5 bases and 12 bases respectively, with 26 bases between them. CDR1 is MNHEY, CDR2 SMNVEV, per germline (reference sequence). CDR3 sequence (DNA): TGTGCCAGCAGTAAACAGGGAACCTACAGGTTCAGGGGGCAGTTCTTC. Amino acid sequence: CASSKQGTYRFRGQFF.

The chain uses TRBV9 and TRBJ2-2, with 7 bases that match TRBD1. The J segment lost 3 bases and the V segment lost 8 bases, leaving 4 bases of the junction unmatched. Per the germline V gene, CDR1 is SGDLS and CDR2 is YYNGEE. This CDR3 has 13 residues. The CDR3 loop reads CASQTGDTGELFF. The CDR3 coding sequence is TGTGCCAGTCAAACAGGGGACACCGGGGAGCTGTTTTTT.

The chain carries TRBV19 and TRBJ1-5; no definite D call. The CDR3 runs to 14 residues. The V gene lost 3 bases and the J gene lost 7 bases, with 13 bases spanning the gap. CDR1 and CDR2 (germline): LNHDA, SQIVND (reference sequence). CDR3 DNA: TGTGCCAGTAGTATTCGAGGGTTGGGGCAGCCCCAGCATTTT. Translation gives CASSIRGLGQPQHF.

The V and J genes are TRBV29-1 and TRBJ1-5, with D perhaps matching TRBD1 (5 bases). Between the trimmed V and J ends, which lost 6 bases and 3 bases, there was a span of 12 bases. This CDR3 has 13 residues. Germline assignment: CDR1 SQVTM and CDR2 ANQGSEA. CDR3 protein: CSVRDSNNQPQHF. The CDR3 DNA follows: TGCAGCGTCCGGGACTCCAACAATCAGCCCCAGCATTTT.

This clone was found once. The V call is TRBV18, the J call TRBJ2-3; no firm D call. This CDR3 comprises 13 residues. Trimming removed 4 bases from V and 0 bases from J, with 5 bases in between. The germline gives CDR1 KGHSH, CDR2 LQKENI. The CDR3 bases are TGTGCCAGCTCACTCACAAGCACAGATACGCAGTATTTT. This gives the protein CASSLTSTDTQYF.

The CDR3, as DNA: TGTGCCAGCAGTGAAAACAGAACCTACGAGCAGTACTTC. Residues: CASSENRTYEQYF. V gene TRBV25-1 combines with J gene TRBJ2-7; no firm D call. Trimming left V 2 bases short and J 2 bases short, with 7 bases between. This CDR3 comprises 13 residues. Per germline, CDR1 MGHDK and CDR2 SYGVNS.

The CDR3 spells CASSLVGRRANTGELFF. CDR3 nucleotides: TGTGCCAGCAGCTTAGTAGGACGGCGGGCGAACACCGGGGAGCTGTTTTTT. The gene calls are TRBV7-6 and TRBJ2-2; TRBD2 is a possible D gene (5 bases). V shed 1 base and J shed 0 bases, with 12 bases lying between them. The CDR3 totals 17 residues. Germline CDR1 and CDR2: SGHVS and FNYEAQ.

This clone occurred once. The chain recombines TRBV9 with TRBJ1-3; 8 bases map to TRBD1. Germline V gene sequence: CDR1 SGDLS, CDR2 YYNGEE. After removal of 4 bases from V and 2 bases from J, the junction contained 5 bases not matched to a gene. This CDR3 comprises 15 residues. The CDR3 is CASSPLTGAGNTIYF. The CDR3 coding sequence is TGTGCCAGCAGCCCATTGACAGGGGCTGGAAACACCATATATTTT.

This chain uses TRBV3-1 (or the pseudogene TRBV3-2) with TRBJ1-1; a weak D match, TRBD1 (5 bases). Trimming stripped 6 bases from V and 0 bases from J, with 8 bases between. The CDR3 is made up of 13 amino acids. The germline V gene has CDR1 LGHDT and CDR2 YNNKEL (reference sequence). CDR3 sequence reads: CASRQVMNTEAFF. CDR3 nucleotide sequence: TGTGCCAGCAGACAGGTCATGAACACTGAAGCTTTCTTT.

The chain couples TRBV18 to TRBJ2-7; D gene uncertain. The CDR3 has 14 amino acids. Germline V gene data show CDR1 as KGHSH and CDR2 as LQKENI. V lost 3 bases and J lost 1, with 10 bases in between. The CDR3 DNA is TGTGCCAGCTCACCGAATGGGGATTCCTACGAGCAGTACTTC. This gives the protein CASSPNGDSYEQYF.

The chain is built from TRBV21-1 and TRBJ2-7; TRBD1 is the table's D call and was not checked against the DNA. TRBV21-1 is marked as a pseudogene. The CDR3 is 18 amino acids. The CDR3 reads CASSKKEFRTGSSYEQYF. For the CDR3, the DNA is TGTGCCAGCAGCAAAAAGGAGTTCCGGACAGGTAGCTCCTACGAGCAGTACTTC.

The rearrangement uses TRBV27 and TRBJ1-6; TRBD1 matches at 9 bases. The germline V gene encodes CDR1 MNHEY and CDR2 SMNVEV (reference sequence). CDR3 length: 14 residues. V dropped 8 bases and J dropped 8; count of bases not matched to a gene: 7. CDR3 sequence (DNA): TGTGCCAGCCATTCGACAGGGGGTTATTCACCCCTCCACTTT. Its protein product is CASHSTGGYSPLHF.

CDR3 DNA sequence: TGCAGTGCTAGTGTCAGGAACACCGGGGAGCTGTTTTTT. Translation gives CSASVRNTGELFF. J is TRBJ2-2 and V is TRBV20-1; unclear D gene. The V end lost 3 bases, the J end lost 1 base, and 6 bases lay between the germline ends. The CDR3 totals 13 residues. Germline V gene data show CDR1 as DFQATT and CDR2 as SNEGSKA (reference sequence).

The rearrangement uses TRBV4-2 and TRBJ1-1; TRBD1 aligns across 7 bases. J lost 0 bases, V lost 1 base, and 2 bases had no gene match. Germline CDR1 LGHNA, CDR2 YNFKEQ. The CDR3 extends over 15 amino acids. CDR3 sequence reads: CASSQAGQLNTEAFF. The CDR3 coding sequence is TGTGCCAGCAGCCAAGCGGGACAGCTGAACACTGAAGCTTTCTTT.